The sequence of this T cell receptor (beta chain) was determined in a study of a mutant IDH1 vaccine in newly diagnosed glioma. Study overall: Either 4-6 weeks after radiotherapy alone or alongside temozolomide, vaccination was begun. The therapy given earlier, which was standard therapy, consisted of radiotherapy, temozolomide, or both, and most of the patients received both. V12 took place at week 35, and V13 at week 47.

Some clones are missing from TCRdb's copy, which holds only in-frame ones; the method was immunoSEQ multiplex PCR. Of tens of thousands of clones listed, around 85% are singletons. Concerning this clone itself: Its specificity is not known.

Time point denoted: week 47, end of study. Every vaccine dose comprised 300 ug of mutant IDH1 20-mer peptide plus topical imiquimod. Trimming took 5 bases from V and 8 from J; bases not matched to a gene: 6. The CDR3 is 13 amino acids. CDR1 and CDR2 (germline): SGHVS, FQNEAQ. The sequencing here drew on PBMCs, taken from a glioma patient whose treatment included an IDH1 peptide vaccine. The chain carries TRBV7-8 and TRBJ2-7; 10 positions match TRBD1. This TCR derives from a woman aged 25 to 45 with glioma. Some clones in this sample may be carry-over from other donors' samples. This CDR3 reads CASSAPGQGKQYF. Written as DNA, the CDR3 is TGTGCCAGCAGCGCTCCGGGACAGGGGAAGCAGTACTTC. The variable domain in full, completed from reference TRBV7-8 and TRBJ2-7, reads GAGVSQSPRYKVAKRGQDVALRCDPISGHVSLFWYQQALGQGPEFLTYFQNEAQLDKSGLPSDRFFAERPEGSVSTLKIQRTQQEDSAVYLCASSAPGQGKQYFGPGTRLTVT.